This T cell receptor (beta chain) originates from a study of cytomegalovirus exposure and HLA in healthy donors. Whole-study context: In an earlier analysis, 117 million unique TCR beta sequences were found from about 179 million T cells.

Study conclusions and caveats: A prior analysis recorded that most TCR beta V segments were productive about 90% or about 30% of the time. The authors confirmed in vitro that three CMV-associated chains were specific for CMV antigens.

Germline values: CDR1 MDHEN, CDR2 SYDVKM. Deletions cut 5 bases from V and 0 bases from J, with 7 bases between. The CDR3 length is 13 residues. The PCR had 60 Vbeta and 13 Jbeta primers. Sequenced by immunoSEQ multiplex PCR; TCRdb stores in-frame clones only, minus some. The table shows some 120,000 clones, with roughly 14% occurring only once. This clone appeared a few times. Its antigen is still unknown. The specimen sequenced was PBMCs. This TCR was recovered from a woman under 30 in good health and CMV-seronegative. The J gene is TRBJ1-2, the V gene TRBV28, with D maybe TRBD1 (5 bases). The CDR3 spells CASSPTANYGYTF. The CDR3 DNA follows: TGTGCCAGCAGTCCGACAGCTAACTATGGCTACACCTTC.